These 3 T cell receptor beta chains came from one sample sequenced in a study of blood T cell repertoires in COVID-19. Profiling relied on immunoSEQ multiplex PCR, and the TCRdb table lists in-frame clones only, not all of them. Seen here are some 460,000 clones, about 90% observed once, and the top ten hold approximately 0.7%. Sequencing was performed on PBMCs or T cells enriched from blood (not recorded which). Every receptor here comes from a woman aged 18-29 years who had recovered from COVID-19.

The chain uses TRBV7-9 and TRBJ1-5; no clear D. V lost 5 bases to trimming and J lost 5 bases, with 13 bases between them. Germline loops: CDR1 SEHNR, CDR2 FQNEAQ (reference sequence). The CDR3 is made up of 14 amino acids. The CDR3 is CASSGEGKHQPQHF. In DNA form, the CDR3 reads TGTGCCAGCAGCGGAGAAGGAAAACATCAGCCCCAGCATTTT.

This clone has only one observation. V is TRBV25-1 and J is TRBJ2-7, with 7 bases fitting TRBD2. This CDR3 comprises 14 residues. Losses at the gene ends were 3 bases for V and 3 bases for J; bases not matched to a gene: 5. Germline lookup yields CDR1 MGHDK and CDR2 SYGVNS. The CDR3: CASSDVGGIYEQYF. CDR3 nucleotides: TGTGCCAGCAGTGACGTGGGGGGGATCTACGAGCAGTACTTC.

The chain carries TRBV6-5 and TRBJ1-5; D perhaps matches TRBD1 (6 bases). The CDR3 sequence is 13 residues long. Germline V gene lookup returns CDR1 MNHEY and CDR2 SVGAGI. Trimming stripped 8 bases from V and 4 bases from J, with 12 bases between. In DNA, the CDR3 is TGTGCCAGCTCCCGGGACATAAATCAGCCCCAGCATTTT. It codes for CASSRDINQPQHF.